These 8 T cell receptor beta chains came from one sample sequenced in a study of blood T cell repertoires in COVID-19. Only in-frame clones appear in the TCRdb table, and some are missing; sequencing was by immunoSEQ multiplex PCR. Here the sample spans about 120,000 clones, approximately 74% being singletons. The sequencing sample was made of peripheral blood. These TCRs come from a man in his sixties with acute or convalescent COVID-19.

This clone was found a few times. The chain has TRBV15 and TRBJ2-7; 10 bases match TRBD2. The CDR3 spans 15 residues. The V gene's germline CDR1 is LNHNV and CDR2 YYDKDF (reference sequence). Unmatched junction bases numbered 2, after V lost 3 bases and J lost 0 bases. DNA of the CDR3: TGTGCCACCAGCAGCGTAGCGGGGGGCTCCTACGAGCAGTACTTC. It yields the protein CATSSVAGGSYEQYF.

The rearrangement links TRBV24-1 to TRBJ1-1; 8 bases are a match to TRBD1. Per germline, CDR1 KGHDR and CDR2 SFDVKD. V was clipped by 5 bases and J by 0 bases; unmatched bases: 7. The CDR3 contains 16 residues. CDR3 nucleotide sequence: TGTGCCACCAGTGCAGGGGGCGGGCTCTTGAACACTGAAGCTTTCTTT. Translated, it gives CATSAGGGLLNTEAFF.

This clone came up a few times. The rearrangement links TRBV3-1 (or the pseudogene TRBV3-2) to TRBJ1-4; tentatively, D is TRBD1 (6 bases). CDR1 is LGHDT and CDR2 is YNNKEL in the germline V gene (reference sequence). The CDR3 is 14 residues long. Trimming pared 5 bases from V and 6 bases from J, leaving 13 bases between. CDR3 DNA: TGTGCCAGCAGCGGACCAGGGGATGATGAAAAACTGTTTTTT. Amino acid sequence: CASSGPGDDEKLFF.

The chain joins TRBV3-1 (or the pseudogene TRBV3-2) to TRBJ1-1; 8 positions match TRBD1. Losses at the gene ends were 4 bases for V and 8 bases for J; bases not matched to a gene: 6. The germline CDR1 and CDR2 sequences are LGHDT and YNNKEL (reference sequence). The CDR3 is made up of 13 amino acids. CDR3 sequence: CASSRWGDREAFF. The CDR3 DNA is TGTGCCAGCAGCCGATGGGGGGACAGGGAAGCTTTCTTT.

CDR3 amino acids: CASSPTSGRNNEQFF. CDR3 DNA: TGTGCCAGCTCACCGACTAGCGGGAGAAACAATGAGCAGTTCTTC. The V call is TRBV18, the J call TRBJ2-1; 12 bases fit TRBD2. Losses at the gene ends were 3 bases for V and 5 bases for J; bases not matched to a gene: 2. Per germline, CDR1 KGHSH and CDR2 LQKENI. This CDR3 contains 15 residues.

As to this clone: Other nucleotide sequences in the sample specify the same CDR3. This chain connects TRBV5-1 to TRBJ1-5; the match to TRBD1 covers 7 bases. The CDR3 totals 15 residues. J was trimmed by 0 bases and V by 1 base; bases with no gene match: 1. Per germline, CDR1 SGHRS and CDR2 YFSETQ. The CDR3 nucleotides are TGCGCCAGCAGCTTGACAGGGGATAGCAATCAGCCCCAGCATTTT. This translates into CASSLTGDSNQPQHF.

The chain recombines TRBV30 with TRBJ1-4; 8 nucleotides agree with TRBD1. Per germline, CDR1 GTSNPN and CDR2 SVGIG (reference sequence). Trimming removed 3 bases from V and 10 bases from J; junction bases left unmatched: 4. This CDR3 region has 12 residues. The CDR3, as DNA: TGTGCCTGGAGACAAGACAGGGGAAAACTGTTTTTT. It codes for CAWRQDRGKLFF.

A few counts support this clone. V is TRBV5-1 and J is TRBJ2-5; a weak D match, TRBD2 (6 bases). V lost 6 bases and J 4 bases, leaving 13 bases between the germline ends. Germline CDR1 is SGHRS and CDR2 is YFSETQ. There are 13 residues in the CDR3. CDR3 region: CASKTTSSETQYF. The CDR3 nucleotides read TGCGCCAGCAAGACCACTAGCTCAGAGACCCAGTACTTC. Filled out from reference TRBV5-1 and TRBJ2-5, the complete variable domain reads KAGVTQTPRYLIKTRGQQVTLSCSPISGHRSVSWYQQTPGQGLQFLFEYFSETQRNKGNFPGRFSGRQFSNSRSEMNVSTLELGDSALYLCASKTTSSETQYFGPGTRLLVL.